The clone carrying this TCR beta chain was counted between two and nine times. A sample-barcoded 5' primer and a J-beta primer mix were used in a second PCR of about 7 to 12 cycles. Each CDR3 protein gets one entry after TCRdb re-called the 5' RACE reads with MiXCR. This table holds about 2 million distinct CDR3 sequences, 49% found once. This entry comes from a study of blood T cells in healthy people across ages. From germline, CDR1 is MNHEY and CDR2 SVGEGT. The CDR3 is made up of 15 amino acids. V shed 5 bases and J shed 1 base, with 12 bases lying between them. The sequence came from a middle-aged woman in good health. The sample taken for sequencing was blood. This chain links TRBV6-2 or TRBV6-3 with TRBJ2-4, with D perhaps assigned TRBD1 or TRBD2 (5 bases each). CDR3 DNA: TGTGCCAGCAGTGAGCTCGGGGCGGCCAAAAACATTCAGTACTTC. Translation gives CASSELGAAKNIQYF.